The entry below gives a single T cell receptor (beta chain) sequence along with its context. Only in-frame clones appear in the TCRdb table, and some are missing; sequencing was by immunoSEQ multiplex PCR. This table has 310,000 or so clones, over 80% appearing once. The record originates from a study of blood T cell repertoires in COVID-19. This CDR3 has 14 residues. Per the germline V gene, CDR1 is LGHNA and CDR2 is YSLEER. V was pared by 2 bases and J by 2 bases, with 9 bases between. Clinical history as reported by participants underpinned cohort assignment. The material sequenced was PBMCs or T cells enriched from blood (not recorded which). The sequence was collected from a woman aged 18 to 35 who had recovered from COVID-19. The chain combines TRBV4-3 with TRBJ1-1; weak D call: TRBD1 (5 bases). This CDR3 reads CASSQLTGNTEAFF. CDR3 bases: TGCGCCAGCAGCCAACTTACAGGAAACACTGAAGCTTTCTTT.